This T cell receptor beta chain was profiled in a study of blood T cell repertoires in COVID-19. Profiling relied on immunoSEQ multiplex PCR, and the TCRdb table lists in-frame clones only, not all of them. The data hold 200,000 to 250,000 clones, with 85% to 90% observed a single time. The germline V gene encodes CDR1 MNHEY and CDR2 SVGAGI. The CDR3 runs to 15 residues. With 5 bases removed from V and 2 bases from J, the gap between germline ends came to 13 bases. The sequence was collected from a man aged 25 to 45 with COVID-19, enrolled during active disease. V is TRBV6-5 and J is TRBJ2-1, with D maybe TRBD1 (5 bases). Sequenced material: peripheral blood. CDR3 coding DNA: TGTGCCAGCAGTCTCGACAGTAACCCCTACAATGAGCAGTTCTTC. Protein sequence: CASSLDSNPYNEQFF.